These 2 T cell receptor beta chains share one sample of origin, sequenced in a study of vaccination effects on CD4 cells after COVID-19. The antigens for these receptors are not known. When ten to eleven days of culture had elapsed, CD4+ T cells were isolated. Each participant received a vaccine that was either BNT162b2 or mRNA-1273, given as two doses. The protocol was immunoSEQ multiplex PCR, while the TCRdb copy is restricted to in-frame clones and leaves out a portion. The sample includes fewer than 60,000 clones, around 84% of them seen just once. Sequenced material: CD4+ T cells from PBMCs cultured without peptide, taken after COVID-19 vaccination. These receptors all come from a human donor who received a COVID-19 vaccine.

Note on this clone: Other nucleotide sequences from this sample produce the same CDR3. J is TRBJ2-1 and V is TRBV27, with D unclear. Germline CDR1 MNHEY, CDR2 SMNVEV (reference sequence). The CDR3 contains 13 residues. The V end was cut by 2 bases, the J end by 3 bases, with 5 bases between. Here the CDR3 DNA reads TGTGCCAGCAGTTTAAACAGCTACAATGAGCAGTTCTTC. Translated: CASSLNSYNEQFF.

This clone occurred a few times. This chain connects TRBV7-9 to TRBJ2-1, with 10 bases that match TRBD1. This CDR3 comprises 15 residues. The germline V gene has CDR1 SEHNR and CDR2 FQNEAQ (reference sequence). With V trimmed by 5 bases and J by 7 bases, 8 bases remained unmatched. Here the CDR3 reads CASSPRQGARNEQFF. In nucleotides, the CDR3 is TGTGCCAGCAGCCCCCGACAGGGGGCAAGAAATGAGCAGTTCTTC.